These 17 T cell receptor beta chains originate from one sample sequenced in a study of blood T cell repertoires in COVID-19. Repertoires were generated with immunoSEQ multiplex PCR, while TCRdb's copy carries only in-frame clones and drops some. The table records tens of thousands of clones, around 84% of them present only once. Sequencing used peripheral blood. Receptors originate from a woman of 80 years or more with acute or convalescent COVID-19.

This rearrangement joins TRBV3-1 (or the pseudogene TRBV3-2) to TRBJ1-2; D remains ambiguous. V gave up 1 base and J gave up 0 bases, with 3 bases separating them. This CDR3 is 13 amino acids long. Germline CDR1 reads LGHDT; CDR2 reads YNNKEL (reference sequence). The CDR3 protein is CASSQVANYGYTF. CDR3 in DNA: TGTGCCAGCAGCCAAGTAGCTAACTATGGCTACACCTTC.

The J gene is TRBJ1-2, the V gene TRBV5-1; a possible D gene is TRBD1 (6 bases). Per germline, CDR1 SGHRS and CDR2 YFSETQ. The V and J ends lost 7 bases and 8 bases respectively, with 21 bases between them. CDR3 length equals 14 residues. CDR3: CASGQKDSLRGYTF. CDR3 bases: TGCGCCAGCGGACAAAAGGACAGTTTGCGAGGCTACACCTTC. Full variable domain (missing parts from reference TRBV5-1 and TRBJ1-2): KAGVTQTPRYLIKTRGQQVTLSCSPISGHRSVSWYQQTPGQGLQFLFEYFSETQRNKGNFPGRFSGRQFSNSRSEMNVSTLELGDSALYLCASGQKDSLRGYTFGSGTRLTVV.

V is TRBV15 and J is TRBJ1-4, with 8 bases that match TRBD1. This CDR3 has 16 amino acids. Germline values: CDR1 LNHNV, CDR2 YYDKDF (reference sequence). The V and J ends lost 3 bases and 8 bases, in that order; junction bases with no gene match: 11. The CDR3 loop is CATSRASTGDGEKLFF. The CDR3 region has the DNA TGTGCCACCAGCAGGGCCTCGACAGGGGACGGCGAAAAACTGTTTTTT.

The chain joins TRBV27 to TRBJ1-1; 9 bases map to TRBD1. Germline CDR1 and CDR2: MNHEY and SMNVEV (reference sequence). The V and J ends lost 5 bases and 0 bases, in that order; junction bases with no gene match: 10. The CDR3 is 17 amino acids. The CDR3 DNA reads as TGTGCCAGCAGTGAACGACCCGGGACAGGGCTGAACACTGAAGCTTTCTTT. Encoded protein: CASSERPGTGLNTEAFF.

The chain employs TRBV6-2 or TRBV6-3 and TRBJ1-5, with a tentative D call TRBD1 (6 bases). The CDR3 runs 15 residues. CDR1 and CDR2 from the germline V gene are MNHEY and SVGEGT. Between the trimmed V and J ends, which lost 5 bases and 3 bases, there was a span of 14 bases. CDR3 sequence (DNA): TGTGCCAGCAGTAATCACCGGGACACCAATCAGCCCCAGCATTTT. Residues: CASSNHRDTNQPQHF.

The CDR3 DNA reads as TGTGCCAGCAGCTTCCCGGGCCTGGGGGGGGCGGACACCGGGGAGCTGTTTTTT. Translated: CASSFPGLGGADTGELFF. The gene calls are TRBV7-6 and TRBJ2-2; a possible D gene is TRBD2 (7 bases). The CDR3 contains 18 residues. Germline-derived CDR1 and CDR2 are SGHVS and FNYEAQ. V was cut by 3 bases and J by 3 bases, with 20 bases left in between.

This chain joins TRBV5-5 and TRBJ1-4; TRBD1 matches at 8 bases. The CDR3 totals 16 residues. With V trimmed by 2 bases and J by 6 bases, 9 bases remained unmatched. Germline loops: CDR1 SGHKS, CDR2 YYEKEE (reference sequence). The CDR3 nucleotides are TGTGCCAGCAGCTTCGGGACAGGCCCCAATTATGAAAAACTGTTTTTT. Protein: CASSFGTGPNYEKLFF. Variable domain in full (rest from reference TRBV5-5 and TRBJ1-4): DAGVTQSPTHLIKTRGQQVTLRCSPISGHKSVSWYQQVLGQGPQFIFQYYEKEERGRGNFPDRFSARQFPNYSSELNVNALLLGDSALYLCASSFGTGPNYEKLFFGSGTQLSVL.

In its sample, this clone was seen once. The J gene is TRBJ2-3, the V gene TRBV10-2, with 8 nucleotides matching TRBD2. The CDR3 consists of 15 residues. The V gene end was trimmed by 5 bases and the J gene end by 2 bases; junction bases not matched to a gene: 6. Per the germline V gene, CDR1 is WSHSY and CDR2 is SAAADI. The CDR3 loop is CASSIRGGSTDTQYF. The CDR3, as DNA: TGCGCCAGCAGTATTCGCGGGGGGTCCACAGATACGCAGTATTTT.

Written as DNA, the CDR3 is TGTGCCACCAGTGACTTGACTAGCGGGATGCCCCAGCATTTT. It yields the protein CATSDLTSGMPQHF. The rearrangement joins TRBV24-1 to TRBJ1-5; D unclear. The CDR3 sequence is 14 residues long. V was pared by 4 bases and J by 9 bases, with 15 bases between. CDR1 is KGHDR, CDR2 SFDVKD, per germline.

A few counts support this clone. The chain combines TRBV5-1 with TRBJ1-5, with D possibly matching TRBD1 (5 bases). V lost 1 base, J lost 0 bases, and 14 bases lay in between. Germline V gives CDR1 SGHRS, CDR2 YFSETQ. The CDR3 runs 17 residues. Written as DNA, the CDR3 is TGCGCCAGCAGCTTGAATCCGACAGTCAATAGCAATCAGCCCCAGCATTTT. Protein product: CASSLNPTVNSNQPQHF.

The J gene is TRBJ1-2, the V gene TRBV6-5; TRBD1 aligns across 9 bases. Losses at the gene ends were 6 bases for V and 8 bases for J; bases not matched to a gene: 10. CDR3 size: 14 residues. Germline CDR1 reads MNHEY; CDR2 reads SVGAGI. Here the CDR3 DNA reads TGTGCCAGCAGAAGGTTAGGGACAGGGCGAGGCTACACCTTC. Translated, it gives CASRRLGTGRGYTF.

CDR3: CASSPQGATNEKLFF. CDR3 sequence (DNA): TGTGCCAGCAGTCCACAGGGGGCGACTAATGAAAAACTGTTTTTT. The V call is TRBV27, the J call TRBJ1-4; 9 bases match TRBD1. CDR3 size: 15 residues. V gave up 5 bases and J gave up 2 bases; unmatched junction bases: 3. Germline V CDR1 and CDR2: MNHEY, SMNVEV (reference sequence). Filled out from reference TRBV27 and TRBJ1-4, the complete variable domain reads EAQVTQNPRYLITVTGKKLTVTCSQNMNHEYMSWYRQDPGLGLRQIYYSMNVEVTDKGDVPEGYKVSRKEKRNFPLILESPSPNQTSLYFCASSPQGATNEKLFFGSGTQLSVL.

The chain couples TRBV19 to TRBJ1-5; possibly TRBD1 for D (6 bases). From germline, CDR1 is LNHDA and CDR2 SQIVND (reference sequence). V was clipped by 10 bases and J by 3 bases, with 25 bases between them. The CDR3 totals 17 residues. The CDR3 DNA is TGTGCCACCGCTTGGGACACTCAGATAAGGGCCAATCAGCCCCAGCATTTT. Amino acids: CATAWDTQIRANQPQHF.

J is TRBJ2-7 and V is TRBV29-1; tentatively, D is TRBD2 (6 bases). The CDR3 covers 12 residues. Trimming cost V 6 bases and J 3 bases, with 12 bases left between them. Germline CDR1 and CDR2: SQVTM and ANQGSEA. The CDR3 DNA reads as TGCAGCGTGACCGACGGGAGCTACGAGCAGTACTTC. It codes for CSVTDGSYEQYF.

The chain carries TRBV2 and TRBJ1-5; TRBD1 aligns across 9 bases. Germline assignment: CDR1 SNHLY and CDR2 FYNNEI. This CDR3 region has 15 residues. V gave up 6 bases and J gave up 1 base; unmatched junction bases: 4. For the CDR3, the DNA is TGTGCCAGCAGGGCTGGACAGGGGAGCAATCAGCCCCAGCATTTT. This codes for CASRAGQGSNQPQHF.

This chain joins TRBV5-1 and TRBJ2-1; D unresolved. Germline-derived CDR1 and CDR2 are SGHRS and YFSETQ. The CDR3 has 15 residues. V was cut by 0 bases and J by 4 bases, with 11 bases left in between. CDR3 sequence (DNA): TGCGCCAGCAGCTTGGGGCAATTCCAATACAATGAGCAGTTCTTC. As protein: CASSLGQFQYNEQFF.

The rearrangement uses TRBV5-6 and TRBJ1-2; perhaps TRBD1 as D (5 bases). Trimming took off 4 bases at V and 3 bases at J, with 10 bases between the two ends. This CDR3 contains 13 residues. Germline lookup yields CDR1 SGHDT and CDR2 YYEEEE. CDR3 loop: CASSQDTDYGYTF. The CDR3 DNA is TGTGCCAGCAGCCAGGACACCGACTATGGCTACACCTTC.